Listed below are T cell receptor beta chains from one sample, sequenced in a study of regulatory T cells in long-lasting Graves disease. Via MiXCR, TCRdb re-called the multiplex PCR reads, giving one row per CDR3 protein. Here the sample spans under 450,000 distinct CDR3 sequences, about 17% being singletons. A further study also used this sample, focusing on T cells in Graves' hyperthyroidism and ophthalmopathy.

This sample comprised peripheral blood mononuclear cells (PBMCs), obtained at new diagnosis, from a patient treated with antithyroid drugs. Receptors originate from a woman between 18 and 29 years old with Graves disease. Each CDR3 is given with its conserved first and last residue. D genes are given only for firm matches. Rows give clone size only sometimes, using once, few, many, or a class for an expanded clone.

clone_size	j_call	d_call	v_call	cdr3_nt	cdr3_aa
many	TRBJ2-5	-	TRBV5-1	TGCGCCAGCAGCTGGACGGGGGAGACCCAGTACTTC	CASSWTGETQYF
-	TRBJ1-6	-	TRBV6-6	TGTGCCAGCAGTTACTCGATCCAGGGCAATTCACCCCTCCACTTT	CASSYSIQGNSPLHF
few	TRBJ2-1	TRBD2	TRBV7-2	TGTGCCAGCAGTGCTAGCGGGGGGGGCTACAATGAGCAGTTCTTC	CASSASGGGYNEQFF
many	TRBJ1-1	-	TRBV11-2	TGTGCCAGCATCCCTTGGGGGCTAAAGACTGAAGCTTTCTTT	CASIPWGLKTEAFF
many	TRBJ2-2	-	TRBV6-1	TGTGCCAGCAGAGGGTCGAACACCGGGGAGCTGTTTTTT	CASRGSNTGELFF
-	TRBJ1-5	-	TRBV27	TGTGCCAGCAGTTTATCGGACGGAGATCAGCCCCAGCATTTT	CASSLSDGDQPQHF
many	TRBJ1-1	-	TRBV7-2	TGTGCCAGCAGCTTAGGGAACAACAGAATCGCTGAAGCTTTCTTT	CASSLGNNRIAEAFF
-	TRBJ2-1	-	TRBV11-2	TGTGCCAGCAGCTTAGATCTTACCTGGGGTGAGCAGTTCTTC	CASSLDLTWGEQFF
many	TRBJ2-1	-	TRBV6-2/TRBV6-3	TGTGCCAGCAGTTACACCGGGAAGAGCACAAACAATGAGCAGTTCTTC	CASSYTGKSTNNEQFF
few	TRBJ2-7	-	TRBV10-3	TGTGCCATCAGTGAGCCTGGACTAATCCACGAGCAGTACTTC	CAISEPGLIHEQYF
many	TRBJ1-1	-	TRBV2	TGTGCCAGCAGACTGAGGAACACTGAAGCTTTCTTT	CASRLRNTEAFF
many	TRBJ2-1	TRBD1	TRBV6-5	TGTGCCAGCAGTTACCCCGGACAGGGGGCGCGGGATGAGCAGTTCTTC	CASSYPGQGARDEQFF
few	TRBJ1-2	TRBD1	TRBV4-1	TGCGCCAGCAGCCACCTATACAGGGGGTCAACGAGGATTGGCTATGGCTACACCTTC	CASSHLYRGSTRIGYGYTF
-	TRBJ1-1	TRBD1	TRBV11-2	TGTGCCAGCAGCTTGGGGGGGCGACAGGGATCTTCTTTGAACACTGAAGCTTTCTTT	CASSLGGRQGSSLNTEAFF
many	TRBJ2-3	-	TRBV11-2	TGTGCCAACAGCTTAGATCGGCTGGGGGATACGCAGTATTTT	CANSLDRLGDTQYF
many	TRBJ2-2	-	TRBV6-1	TGTGCCAGCAGTGGACAGGCCGGCGGGGAGCTGTTTTTT	CASSGQAGGELFF
few	TRBJ2-3	TRBD2	TRBV5-4	TGTGCCAGCAGCTTGGGGCCAGCGGGGGGCACAGATACGCAGTATTTT	CASSLGPAGGTDTQYF
many	TRBJ2-7	TRBD1	TRBV5-1	TGCGCCAGCAGCTTGGATCAGGGGGCAAGGGAGCAGTACTTC	CASSLDQGAREQYF
many	TRBJ1-2	-	TRBV3-1	TGTGCCAGCAGCCAATCCCGGGAGGCCTATGGCTACACCTTC	CASSQSREAYGYTF
many	TRBJ2-1	TRBD2	TRBV24-1	TGTGCCACCCTGCCGGGACTAGCGGGGGAGCGCTCCTACAATGAGCAGTTCTTC	CATLPGLAGERSYNEQFF
many	TRBJ1-1	-	TRBV3-1	TGTGCCAGCAGCCAGGTCGGGGGTCCCACTGAAGCTTTCTTT	CASSQVGGPTEAFF
-	TRBJ2-1	-	TRBV3-1	TGTGCCAGCAGCCTGTGGGCGCAGGGGGAGCAGTTCTTC	CASSLWAQGEQFF
many	TRBJ2-1	-	TRBV18	TGTGCCAGCTCACCAGGGGTTGAGGATGAGCAGTTCTTC	CASSPGVEDEQFF
many	TRBJ1-2	TRBD1	TRBV6-5	TGTGCCAGCAGTTACTGGGGACAGGGGGGCTATGGCTACACCTTC	CASSYWGQGGYGYTF
few	TRBJ1-6	-	TRBV9	TGTGCCAGCAGCCCACACGCGGACAGTAATTCACCCCTCCACTTT	CASSPHADSNSPLHF
many	TRBJ2-3	-	TRBV3-1	TGTGCCAGCAGCCATCGGGCCCGCACCACAGATACGCAGTATTTT	CASSHRARTTDTQYF
many	TRBJ2-3	-	TRBV7-7	TGTGCTAGCAGCCCCTTACTGCCCGATACGCAGTATTTT	CASSPLLPDTQYF
-	TRBJ1-2	-	TRBV27	TGTGCCAGCAGTTTATCGGGGGGGCGGGATGGCTACACCTTC	CASSLSGGRDGYTF
many	TRBJ2-5	TRBD1	TRBV28	TGTGCCAGCAGTTTATCCAGGGGGCAAGAGACCCAGTACTTC	CASSLSRGQETQYF
many	TRBJ2-3	-	TRBV11-2	TGTGCCAGCAGCCCCCTAGGGGGAGGGGGCACAGATACGCAGTATTTT	CASSPLGGGGTDTQYF
few	TRBJ1-1	-	TRBV10-3	TGTGCCATCAGTGGAGTTCGAAGGGGCGGAGAGGAAGCTTTCTTT	CAISGVRRGGEEAFF
-	TRBJ2-2	TRBD1	TRBV9	TGTGCCAGCAGCCCCGGGACAGGGTTGGTGACCGGGGAGCTGTTTTTT	CASSPGTGLVTGELFF
many	TRBJ2-3	-	TRBV7-9	TGTGCCAGCAGCTTAGTGCCCACTGAAGCAGATACGCAGTATTTT	CASSLVPTEADTQYF
few	TRBJ1-3	-	TRBV28	TGTGCCAGCAGTAAGAGGACGGATGGAAACACCATATATTTT	CASSKRTDGNTIYF
-	TRBJ1-1	-	TRBV5-6	TGTGCCAGCAGCTTGATTGGCCAGGGGAACACTGAAGCTTTCTTT	CASSLIGQGNTEAFF
-	TRBJ1-6	-	TRBV5-1	TGTGCCAGCAACCGACAGGACCACCGGAATTCACCCCTCCACTTT	CASNRQDHRNSPLHF
many	TRBJ2-5	TRBD2	TRBV4-1	TGCGCCAGCAGCCAAGATGGGCTAGCGGGAGTCGAGACCCAGTACTTC	CASSQDGLAGVETQYF
-	TRBJ2-1	TRBD2	TRBV6-2/TRBV6-3	TGTGCCAGCAGAATGTGGGAGGGATATGAGCAGTTCTTC	CASRMWEGYEQFF
many	TRBJ2-1	TRBD2	TRBV12-5	TGTGCTAGTGGTTTGGTACTAGCGAGAAACAGCATTCACAATGAGCAGTTCTTC	CASGLVLARNSIHNEQFF
many	TRBJ2-7	-	TRBV3-1	TGTGCCAGCAGCCAAGAGACGGGATTCAACGAGCAGTACTTC	CASSQETGFNEQYF
many	TRBJ2-2	-	TRBV7-2	TGTGCCAGCAGCCCCCGTGGACAGAACACCGGGGAGCTGTTTTTT	CASSPRGQNTGELFF
many	TRBJ2-7	-	TRBV5-1	TGCGCCAGCAGCCCCAGTGCAGGGGGGATCTACGAGCAGTACTTC	CASSPSAGGIYEQYF
many	TRBJ1-5	-	TRBV19	TGTGCCAGTACATGGGTCGGTCAGCCCCAGCATTTT	CASTWVGQPQHF
many	TRBJ1-6	-	TRBV2	TGTGCCAGCAGTATATTCAGGGGTAATTCACCCCTCCACTTT	CASSIFRGNSPLHF
-	TRBJ1-2	-	TRBV5-1	TGCGCCAGCAGCTTCGCCGGTGGGGATGGCTACACCTTC	CASSFAGGDGYTF
-	TRBJ1-1	TRBD1	TRBV5-1	TGCGCCAGCAGCGGAGGGGACAGGGTCATGAACACTGAAGCTTTCTTT	CASSGGDRVMNTEAFF
many	TRBJ2-3	-	TRBV7-9	TGTGCCAGCAGCTTAGCGGAAGCGGCGGATACGCAGTATTTT	CASSLAEAADTQYF
-	TRBJ1-4	-	TRBV20-1	TGCAGTGCTATCCGACAGGTGAATGAAAAACTGTTTTTT	CSAIRQVNEKLFF
many	TRBJ1-1	TRBD1	TRBV6-1	TGTGCCAGCAGTGCCTACTCCGGGACAGGCGAAGCTTTCTTT	CASSAYSGTGEAFF
-	TRBJ2-7	-	TRBV19	TGTGCCAGTAGTAGTGCCGGGACCGCAGCCTACGAGCAGTACTTC	CASSSAGTAAYEQYF
many	TRBJ2-6	-	TRBV7-8	TGTGCCAGCAGCTCCTGGACGGGATCTGGGGCCAACGTCCTGACTTTC	CASSSWTGSGANVLTF
-	TRBJ1-6	TRBD1	TRBV15	TGTGCCACCAGCAGAGACCTGGGACAGGCGAGCTCCTATAATTCACCCCTCCACTTT	CATSRDLGQASSYNSPLHF
many	TRBJ1-5	-	TRBV5-1	TGCGCCAGCAGCCGCGACTGGGGGCCTAATCAGCCCCAGCATTTT	CASSRDWGPNQPQHF
-	TRBJ1-2	-	TRBV15	TGTGCCACCACCCCGGGACGGGCCAACTATGGCTACACCTTC	CATTPGRANYGYTF
-	TRBJ2-7	TRBD1	TRBV4-1	TGCGCCAGCAGCCTCTATGGGACAGGGACCGTTACGGATGAGCAGTACTTC	CASSLYGTGTVTDEQYF
many	TRBJ1-5	-	TRBV12-3/TRBV12-4	TGTGCCAGCAAGCGGGGAGGAGGTCAGCCCCAGCATTTT	CASKRGGGQPQHF